These 23 T cell receptor beta chains came from one sample sequenced in a study of PD-1 blockade in classical Hodgkin lymphoma (dated by TCRdb to between 2020 and 2021). According to the study, the label for this sample's time point signals: cycle 2 day 1 (C2D1) of nivolumab. Every trial patient had relapsed after autologous stem cell transplantation, and cohorts A, B and C differed in prior brentuximab vedotin exposure. The library was built by means of the immunoSEQ multiplex PCR assay. Sourced from immuneACCESS, this table was stored by TCRdb with only in-frame sequences that have V and J called. A share of the clones is absent; for the studies checked, an unresolved V gene accounts for under half, and the remainder has no known explanation. The sample records roughly 24,000 clones, roughly 80% of which are singletons. The biggest ten clones account for around 8.8% of the sample. The specimen comprised peripheral blood mononuclear cells (PBMCs), sampled before the second cycle of nivolumab. The source of these receptors is a human donor with classical Hodgkin lymphoma.

The chain links TRBV7-3 to TRBJ2-2; TRBD2 agrees at 8 bases. Germline CDR1 reads SGHTA; CDR2 reads FQGTGA. This CDR3 region has 16 residues. Losses at the gene ends were 5 bases for V and 0 bases for J; bases not matched to a gene: 5. The CDR3 nucleotides read TGTGCCAGCAGCCTCGGACTAGCCTCGAACACCGGGGAGCTGTTTTTT. Translation: CASSLGLASNTGELFF.

The genes are TRBV18 and TRBJ2-1; 8 nucleotides line up with TRBD2. Trimming at V came to 2 bases and at J to 0 bases, leaving 3 bases not matched to a gene. The CDR3 is 16 amino acids. The germline V gene encodes CDR1 KGHSH and CDR2 LQKENI. CDR3: CASSPSRGGSYNEQFF. The CDR3 DNA reads as TGTGCCAGCTCACCAAGTCGGGGGGGCTCCTACAATGAGCAGTTCTTC.

The V call is TRBV28, the J call TRBJ1-1, with D possibly TRBD1 on 6 matching bases. V was trimmed by 6 bases and J by 1 base, leaving 21 bases between them. Germline CDR1 and CDR2: MDHEN and SYDVKM. This CDR3 region has 17 residues. Written as DNA, the CDR3 is TGTGCCAGCAGAGGAGGCGGGACACTCCCCCGGAACACTGAAGCTTTCTTT. Translated, it gives CASRGGGTLPRNTEAFF. Full variable domain (outside the CDR3, taken from reference TRBV28 and TRBJ1-1): DVKVTQSSRYLVKRTGEKVFLECVQDMDHENMFWYRQDPGLGLRLIYFSYDVKMKEKGDIPEGYSVSREKKERFSLILESASTNQTSMYLCASRGGGTLPRNTEAFFGQGTRLTVV.

The chain joins TRBV5-4 to TRBJ1-2; D unclear. V gave up 0 bases and J gave up 5 bases, with 5 bases separating them. Germline-derived CDR1 and CDR2 are SGHNT and YYREEE (reference sequence). The CDR3 loop spans 12 amino acids. The CDR3 protein is CASSLGGYGYTF. As DNA, the CDR3 is TGTGCCAGCAGCTTGGGAGGGTATGGCTACACCTTC.

This clone was seen a handful of times. The V and J genes are TRBV5-6 and TRBJ2-5; TRBD2 might be the D (5 bases). The V end was cut by 4 bases, the J end by 5 bases, with 18 bases between. CDR1 and CDR2 from the germline V gene are SGHDT and YYEEEE. CDR3 size: 15 residues. CDR3 DNA sequence: TGTGCCAGCAGCCCCGGGAAGACGGTCCCGGAGACCCAGTACTTC. It encodes CASSPGKTVPETQYF.

The chain recombines TRBV28 with TRBJ2-3; D gene unclear. Trimming left V 7 bases short and J 2 bases short, with 4 bases between. This CDR3 spans 11 amino acids. Germline CDR1 reads MDHEN; CDR2 reads SYDVKM. The CDR3 spells CASTFTDTQYF. CDR3 sequence (DNA): TGTGCCAGCACCTTCACAGATACGCAGTATTTT.

The V gene is TRBV7-2, the J gene TRBJ1-1; D remains unclear. V was cut by 5 bases and J by 0 bases, with 13 bases left in between. CDR1 SGHTA and CDR2 FQGNSA come from the germline V gene. The CDR3 totals 15 residues. The DNA of the CDR3 is TGTGCCAGCAGCCCCTTCCGGACGTTGAACACTGAAGCTTTCTTT. This encodes CASSPFRTLNTEAFF.

J is TRBJ2-1 and V is TRBV7-8; no clear D gene. This CDR3 spans 13 amino acids. V was shortened by 4 bases and J by 9 bases, with 13 bases between the two germline ends. CDR1 SGHVS and CDR2 FQNEAQ come from the germline V gene. Here the CDR3 reads CASSSMGWSEQFF. The CDR3, as DNA: TGTGCCAGCAGCTCAATGGGGTGGAGTGAGCAGTTCTTC.

The CDR3 is CASSQEGGRVQETQYF. CDR3 DNA sequence: TGTGCCAGCAGCCAAGAGGGCGGGCGGGTTCAAGAGACCCAGTACTTC. The chain links TRBV4-2 to TRBJ2-5; maybe TRBD2 (5 bases). Deletions cut 0 bases from V and 2 bases from J, with 13 bases between. The CDR3 extends over 16 amino acids. Per germline, CDR1 LGHNA and CDR2 YNFKEQ.

The chain has TRBV19 and TRBJ2-1; TRBD1 might be the D (6 bases). Looked up from germline, CDR1 is LNHDA and CDR2 is SQIVND (reference sequence). The CDR3 is 14 residues long. Between the trimmed V and J ends, which lost 4 bases and 5 bases, there was a span of 12 bases. The CDR3 sequence is CASSTHRAHNEQFF. CDR3 sequence (DNA): TGTGCCAGTAGTACCCACAGGGCCCACAATGAGCAGTTCTTC. The whole variable domain, filled in from reference TRBV19 and TRBJ2-1, reads DGGITQSPKYLFRKEGQNVTLSCEQNLNHDAMYWYRQDPGQGLRLIYYSQIVNDFQKGDIAEGYSVSREKKESFPLTVTSAQKNPTAFYLCASSTHRAHNEQFFGPGTRLTVL.

This clone was found once. The chain employs TRBV7-9 and TRBJ2-1, with D possibly being TRBD1 (6 bases). Germline V gene data show CDR1 as SEHNR and CDR2 as FQNEAQ (reference sequence). The CDR3 is made up of 14 amino acids. The V and J ends lost 5 bases and 1 base respectively, with 9 bases between them. The CDR3 DNA is TGTGCCAGCAGCCCGGACAGATCCTACAATGAGCAGTTCTTC. Protein sequence: CASSPDRSYNEQFF.

The chain recombines TRBV5-1 with TRBJ2-2, with D unclear. The germline V and J ends were trimmed by 4 bases and 4 bases, with 8 bases remaining between them. CDR1 is SGHRS, CDR2 YFSETQ, per germline. The CDR3 is 13 amino acids. In DNA, the CDR3 is TGCGCCAGCAGCCCCCCCACCACCGGGGAGCTGTTTTTT. This gives the protein CASSPPTTGELFF.

This chain uses TRBV7-2 with TRBJ2-7, with 9 bases matching TRBD1. In germline, CDR1 is SGHTA, CDR2 FQGNSA. The CDR3 has 14 residues. The ends lost 6 bases at V and 6 bases at J; junction bases unmatched: 9. CDR3: CASSSGQGLLEQYF. The CDR3 DNA reads as TGTGCCAGCAGTTCCGGACAGGGGCTACTCGAGCAGTACTTC.

This clone appeared a few times. The chain joins TRBV7-9 to TRBJ1-5, with unresolved D. The CDR3 has 12 residues. Per the germline V gene, CDR1 is SEHNR and CDR2 is FQNEAQ (reference sequence). V was trimmed by 6 bases and J by 4 bases, leaving 7 bases between them. The CDR3 sequence: CASRTYNQPQHF. The CDR3 bases are TGTGCCAGCAGAACTTATAATCAGCCCCAGCATTTT.

The genes are TRBV20-1 and TRBJ2-1; D unclear. The CDR3 covers 10 residues. Looked up from germline, CDR1 is DFQATT and CDR2 is SNEGSKA (reference sequence). Deletions cut 6 bases from V and 7 bases from J, with 7 bases between. The CDR3: CSALWNEQFF. The CDR3 nucleotides read TGCAGTGCCCTGTGGAATGAGCAGTTCTTC.

The chain is built from TRBV19 and TRBJ2-7; TRBD1 matches 8 bases. The CDR3 runs to 15 residues. The V segment lost 7 bases and the J segment 1 base; nucleotides outside the gene matches: 9. Per the germline V gene, CDR1 is LNHDA and CDR2 is SQIVND (reference sequence). CDR3 residues: CASTHSGQASYEQYF. The CDR3 DNA is TGTGCCAGTACTCATTCGGGACAGGCTTCCTACGAGCAGTACTTC. Full variable domain (outside the CDR3, taken from reference TRBV19 and TRBJ2-7): DGGITQSPKYLFRKEGQNVTLSCEQNLNHDAMYWYRQDPGQGLRLIYYSQIVNDFQKGDIAEGYSVSREKKESFPLTVTSAQKNPTAFYLCASTHSGQASYEQYFGPGTRLTVT.

This clone was found a few times. The V and J genes are TRBV6-5 and TRBJ1-1; 7 bases align to TRBD1. The CDR3 loop spans 15 amino acids. V trimming: 6 bases; J trimming: 6 bases; junction bases outside the gene matches: 13. Germline values: CDR1 MNHEY, CDR2 SVGAGI. CDR3 DNA: TGTGCCAGCAGCCTGCGACAGGGTAGGACCTCTGAAGCTTTCTTT. Its translation: CASSLRQGRTSEAFF.

The J gene is TRBJ1-5, the V gene TRBV7-3, with D unresolved. V was trimmed by 2 bases and J by 8 bases, leaving 13 bases between them. This CDR3 is 14 amino acids long. The germline V gene has CDR1 SGHTA and CDR2 FQGTGA. The CDR3 DNA reads as TGTGCCAGCAGCTTAGATTCTAACGGGGAGCCCCAGCATTTT. This translates into CASSLDSNGEPQHF.

The J gene is TRBJ1-1, the V gene TRBV19; the D is unclear. V lost 5 bases to trimming and J lost 4 bases, with 5 bases between them. In germline, CDR1 is LNHDA, CDR2 SQIVND (reference sequence). This CDR3 has 11 amino acids. The CDR3 coding sequence is TGTGCCAGTAGTTCTCTCACTGAAGCTTTCTTT. Its protein product is CASSSLTEAFF.

This clone came up once. V is TRBV5-4 and J is TRBJ2-3; weak D call: TRBD2 (6 bases). The ends were cut back, 4 bases at V and 12 bases at J, with 24 bases in the middle. Germline lookup yields CDR1 SGHNT and CDR2 YYREEE (reference sequence). This CDR3 contains 15 residues. CDR3 residues: CASSQKPTRDFIQYF. CDR3 nucleotides: TGTGCCAGCAGCCAAAAACCGACTAGGGACTTTATCCAGTATTTT. Complete variable domain (other parts from reference TRBV5-4 and TRBJ2-3): ETGVTQSPTHLIKTRGQQVTLRCSSQSGHNTVSWYQQALGQGPQFIFQYYREEENGRGNFPPRFSGLQFPNYSSELNVNALELDDSALYLCASSQKPTRDFIQYFGPGTRLTVL.

The chain employs TRBV19 and TRBJ2-7; D possibly uses TRBD1 or TRBD2 (6 bases each). Between the trimmed V and J ends, which lost 4 bases and 2 bases, there was a span of 18 bases. Germline assignment: CDR1 LNHDA and CDR2 SQIVND (reference sequence). The CDR3 spans 16 residues. The CDR3 loop is CASSNLGGTAAYEQYF. The DNA of the CDR3 is TGTGCCAGTAGTAACCTGGGGGGCACAGCGGCCTACGAGCAGTACTTC.

The chain has TRBV6-5 and TRBJ2-7; no clear D. The CDR3 runs 11 residues. CDR1 and CDR2 from the germline V gene are MNHEY and SVGAGI. Deletions cut 5 bases from V and 7 bases from J, with 9 bases between. CDR3 nucleotides: TGTGCCAGCAGTACCTTCGAGGAGCAGTACTTC. Protein sequence: CASSTFEEQYF.

In this sample, this clone turned up a few times. This CDR3 is CASILDGSGSQYF. The CDR3 nucleotides are TGTGCCAGCATCTTGGACGGTTCAGGCTCGCAGTATTTT. The chain links TRBV28 to TRBJ2-3, with D hard to call. The germline V and J ends were trimmed by 7 bases and 10 bases, with 18 bases remaining between them. The CDR3 contains 13 residues. Germline CDR1 reads MDHEN; CDR2 reads SYDVKM.